This T cell receptor beta chain derives from a study of cytomegalovirus exposure and HLA in healthy donors. Points from the study as a whole: There were several of the most significant clusters that appeared linked to common viral pathogens in a later analysis. Looking again later, the authors saw that most CMV-associated TCR beta chains seemed HLA-restricted.

60 Vbeta and 13 Jbeta primers were used in PCR. Per the original methods: A later analysis counted some 87 million unique TCR beta chains, 9.5 million to 12 million shared. Measured with immunoSEQ multiplex PCR; TCRdb has only the in-frame clones, and not every one. Clone size and the V and J calls come from that table; the DNA yielded D and trimming. The repertoire holds more than 95,000 clones, with about 70% as singletons. In the case of this clone: Its target is unknown.

The trim removed 3 bases at V and 5 bases at J, leaving 5 bases unmatched. The CDR3 extends over 15 amino acids. The germline CDR1 and CDR2 sequences are SGHTA and FQGNSA. Sequenced material: PBMCs. This sequence originates from a woman in her sixties in good health and CMV-seropositive. The chain uses TRBV7-2 and TRBJ2-7; 12 nucleotides align to TRBD2. The CDR3: CASSFLAGGRDEQYF. CDR3 bases: TGTGCCAGCAGCTTCCTAGCGGGGGGGCGAGACGAGCAGTACTTC. The whole variable domain, filled in from reference TRBV7-2 and TRBJ2-7, reads GAGVSQSPSNKVTEKGKDVELRCDPISGHTALYWYRQSLGQGLEFLIYFQGNSAPDKSGLPSDRFSAERTGGSVSTLTIQRTQQEDSAVYLCASSFLAGGRDEQYFGPGTRLTVT.